These 13 T cell receptor beta chains originate from one sample sequenced in a study of T cells in localized non-small cell lung cancer. Clones were sequenced by immunoSEQ multiplex PCR, and TCRdb holds only the in-frame ones, with some missing. Here the sample spans about 52,000 clones, 70% to 90% being singletons. The source material was PBMCs, sampled before any cancer treatment. Receptor source: a female donor with stage II lung adenocarcinoma.

The J gene is TRBJ2-3, the V gene TRBV19; a weak D match, TRBD1 (5 bases). Germline V gene sequence: CDR1 LNHDA, CDR2 SQIVND (reference sequence). This CDR3 comprises 13 residues. Trimming removed 8 bases from V and 1 base from J, with 10 bases in between. CDR3 nucleotide sequence: TGTGCCAGTTCCCAGGGTCGCACAGATACGCAGTATTTT. It yields the protein CASSQGRTDTQYF.

This chain links TRBV5-1 with TRBJ1-2; no clear D gene. The CDR3 sequence is 15 residues long. The V end was cut by 2 bases, the J end by 8 bases, with 19 bases between. Per the germline V gene, CDR1 is SGHRS and CDR2 is YFSETQ. CDR3 in amino acids: CASSLPSQVARGYTF. CDR3 DNA: TGCGCCAGCAGCTTACCCTCCCAGGTGGCGAGGGGCTACACCTTC. The full variable domain, with the rest looked up from reference TRBV5-1 and TRBJ1-2, is KAGVTQTPRYLIKTRGQQVTLSCSPISGHRSVSWYQQTPGQGLQFLFEYFSETQRNKGNFPGRFSGRQFSNSRSEMNVSTLELGDSALYLCASSLPSQVARGYTFGSGTRLTVV.

The chain combines TRBV5-5 with TRBJ1-1, with D possibly being TRBD1 (6 bases). Germline CDR1 is SGHKS and CDR2 is YYEKEE (reference sequence). Trimming removed 4 bases at V and 1 base at J, with 14 bases between. This CDR3 has 15 amino acids. The CDR3: CASSQRGGSNTEAFF. In DNA, the CDR3 is TGTGCCAGCAGCCAACGAGGGGGGTCGAACACTGAAGCTTTCTTT.

The chain is built from TRBV7-9 and TRBJ1-1; D is unresolved. V gave up 3 bases and J gave up 5 bases, with 7 bases separating them. Germline V gene data show CDR1 as SEHNR and CDR2 as FQNEAQ (reference sequence). The CDR3 length is 12 residues. The CDR3 protein is CASSFIETEAFF. CDR3 DNA sequence: TGTGCCAGCAGCTTTATTGAGACTGAAGCTTTCTTT.

The chain combines TRBV9 with TRBJ2-7; 8 nucleotides align to TRBD1. J was trimmed by 5 bases and V by 2 bases; bases with no gene match: 6. Germline V gene data show CDR1 as SGDLS and CDR2 as YYNGEE. This CDR3 has 14 residues. CDR3 sequence reads: CASSVWTGSNEQYF. CDR3 sequence (DNA): TGTGCCAGCAGCGTTTGGACAGGGAGCAACGAGCAGTACTTC.

The chain employs TRBV6-1 and TRBJ1-1; TRBD1 aligns across 8 bases. V lost 8 bases to trimming and J lost 4 bases; unmatched junction nucleotides: 9. Germline V gene data show CDR1 as MNHNS and CDR2 as SASEGT. The CDR3 spans 14 residues. The CDR3 is CASSKDREFTEAFF. DNA for the CDR3: TGTGCCAGCTCTAAGGACAGGGAGTTCACTGAAGCTTTCTTT.

V usage is TRBV18 and J usage is TRBJ2-5, with D unresolved. The J call may be in error: the DNA end matches TRBJ2-7 better. Germline V gives CDR1 KGHSH, CDR2 LQKENI. This CDR3 is 14 amino acids long. CDR3 sequence (DNA): TGTGCCAGCTCACCACCGGGAAGTTCCTACGAGCAGTACTTC. This codes for CASSPPGSSYEQYF.

This clone has just one count. The V call is TRBV27, the J call TRBJ2-1, with TRBD2 matching over 8 bases. This CDR3 spans 15 amino acids. Unmatched junction bases numbered 3, after V lost 2 bases and J lost 3 bases. Germline-derived CDR1 and CDR2 are MNHEY and SMNVEV (reference sequence). In DNA, the CDR3 is TGTGCCAGCAGTTTAGCGGGGGGCTACTACAATGAGCAGTTCTTC. Protein sequence: CASSLAGGYYNEQFF.

This chain connects TRBV28 to TRBJ1-5; D is perhaps TRBD1 (5 bases). V lost 6 bases and J 3 bases, leaving 24 bases between the germline ends. The CDR3 runs to 18 residues. Germline loops: CDR1 MDHEN, CDR2 SYDVKM. CDR3 in DNA: TGTGCCAGCAGCTCCGACGGGGCCCCGACACCCTACAATCAGCCCCAGCATTTT. It specifies CASSSDGAPTPYNQPQHF. Full variable domain (outside the CDR3, taken from reference TRBV28 and TRBJ1-5): DVKVTQSSRYLVKRTGEKVFLECVQDMDHENMFWYRQDPGLGLRLIYFSYDVKMKEKGDIPEGYSVSREKKERFSLILESASTNQTSMYLCASSSDGAPTPYNQPQHFGDGTRLSIL.

A few counts support this clone. The J gene is TRBJ1-2, the V gene TRBV6-6; 7 bases line up with TRBD1. Germline-derived CDR1 and CDR2 are MNHNY and SVGAGI (reference sequence). The CDR3 has 14 amino acids. V lost 8 bases to trimming and J lost 4 bases; unmatched junction nucleotides: 10. The CDR3 DNA is TGTGCCAGCGGGGCTCGCGGGACAGCCTATGGCTACACCTTC. It is translated as CASGARGTAYGYTF.

This chain connects TRBV7-6 to TRBJ2-7; D remains unclear. The CDR3 consists of 15 residues. Trimming left V 1 base short and J 7 bases short, with 17 bases between. Germline V gene data show CDR1 as SGHVS and CDR2 as FNYEAQ. DNA of the CDR3: TGTGCCAGCAGCTTAGTGCAAACAGCGACTGAAGAGCAGTACTTC. Amino acid sequence: CASSLVQTATEEQYF. The complete variable domain, with remaining parts taken from reference TRBV7-6 and TRBJ2-7, reads GAGVSQSPRYKVTKRGQDVALRCDPISGHVSLYWYRQALGQGPEFLTYFNYEAQQDKSGLPNDRFSAERPEGSISTLTIQRTEQRDSAMYRCASSLVQTATEEQYFGPGTRLTVT.

V is TRBV6-1 and J is TRBJ2-7; 9 bases match TRBD1. CDR1 and CDR2 from the germline V gene are MNHNS and SASEGT. The CDR3 is 15 amino acids. The J segment lost 7 bases and the V segment lost 10 bases, leaving 17 bases of the junction unmatched. The CDR3 DNA sequence: TGTGCCACCCTTGGGACAGGGATTTCGCGGCTGGAGCAGTACTTC. It specifies CATLGTGISRLEQYF.

The chain is built from TRBV5-6 and TRBJ2-1, with 9 bases lining up with TRBD2. The J segment lost 7 bases and the V segment lost 6 bases, leaving 5 bases of the junction unmatched. Germline V CDR1 and CDR2: SGHDT, YYEEEE. The CDR3 totals 13 residues. The CDR3 coding sequence is TGTGCCAGCATGACTAGCGGTTTAAATGAGCAGTTCTTC. Translating gives CASMTSGLNEQFF.